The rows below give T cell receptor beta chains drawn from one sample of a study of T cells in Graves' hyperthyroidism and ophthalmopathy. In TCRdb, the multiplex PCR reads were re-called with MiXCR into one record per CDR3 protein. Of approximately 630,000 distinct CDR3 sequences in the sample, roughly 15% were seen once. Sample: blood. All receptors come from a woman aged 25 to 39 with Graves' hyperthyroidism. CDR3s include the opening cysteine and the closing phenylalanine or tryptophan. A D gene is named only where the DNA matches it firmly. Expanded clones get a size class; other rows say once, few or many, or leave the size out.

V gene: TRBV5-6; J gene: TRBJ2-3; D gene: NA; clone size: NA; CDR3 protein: CASSLWSDTDTQYF; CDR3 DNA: TGTGCCAGCAGCTTGTGGTCGGACACAGATACGCAGTATTTT
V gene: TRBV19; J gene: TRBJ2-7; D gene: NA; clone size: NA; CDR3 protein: CASSINGRVSGITYEQYF; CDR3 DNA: TGTGCCAGTAGTATAAACGGGCGAGTTTCGGGGATTACTTACGAGCAGTACTTC
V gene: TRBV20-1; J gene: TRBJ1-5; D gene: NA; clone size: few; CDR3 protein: CSATPRQGNQPQHF; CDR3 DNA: TGCAGTGCGACGCCGAGACAGGGCAATCAGCCCCAGCATTTT
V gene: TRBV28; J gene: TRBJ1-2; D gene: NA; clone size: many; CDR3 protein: CASSFARNYGYTF; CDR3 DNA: TGTGCCAGCAGTTTTGCGAGGAACTATGGCTACACCTTC
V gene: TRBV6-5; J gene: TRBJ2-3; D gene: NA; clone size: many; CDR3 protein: CASSYSVLSADTQYF; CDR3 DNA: TGTGCCAGCAGTTACTCGGTACTGTCAGCGGATACGCAGTATTTT
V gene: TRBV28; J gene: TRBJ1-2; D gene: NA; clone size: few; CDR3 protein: CASSVDFNYGYTF; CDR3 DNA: TGTGCCAGCAGTGTGGACTTTAACTATGGCTACACCTTC
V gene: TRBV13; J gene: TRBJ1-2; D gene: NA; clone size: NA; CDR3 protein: CASSLGETRAGIPSEYGYTF; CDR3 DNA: TGTGCCAGCAGCTTAGGGGAAACGCGGGCAGGGATTCCATCAGAATATGGCTACACCTTC
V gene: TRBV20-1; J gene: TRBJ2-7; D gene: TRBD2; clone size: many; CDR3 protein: CSARLAGNSYEQYF; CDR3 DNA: TGCAGTGCTAGACTAGCGGGGAACTCCTACGAGCAGTACTTC
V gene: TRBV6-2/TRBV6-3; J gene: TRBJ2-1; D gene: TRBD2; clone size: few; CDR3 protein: CASTPSGRALDEQFF; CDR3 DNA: TGTGCCAGCACACCTAGCGGGAGAGCGCTAGATGAGCAGTTCTTC
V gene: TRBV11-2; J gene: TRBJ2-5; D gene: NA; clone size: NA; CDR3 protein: CGSSLGGSQETQYF; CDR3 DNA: TGTGGCAGCAGCTTAGGAGGCAGCCAAGAGACCCAGTACTTC
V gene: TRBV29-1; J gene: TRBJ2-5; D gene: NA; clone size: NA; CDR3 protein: CSVELVQIGTQYF; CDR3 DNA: TGCAGCGTTGAGTTGGTCCAAATCGGGACCCAGTACTTC
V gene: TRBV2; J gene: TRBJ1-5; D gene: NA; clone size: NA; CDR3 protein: CASSDVQGAQPQHF; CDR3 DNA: TGTGCCAGCAGTGATGTCCAGGGTGCTCAGCCCCAGCATTTT
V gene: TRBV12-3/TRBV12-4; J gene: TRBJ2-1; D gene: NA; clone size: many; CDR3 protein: CASSLGRLSRGDEQFF; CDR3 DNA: TGTGCCAGCAGCTTAGGGAGATTAAGTAGAGGGGATGAGCAGTTCTTC
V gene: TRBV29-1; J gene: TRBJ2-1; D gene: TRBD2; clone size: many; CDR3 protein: CSVLGLANNNEQFF; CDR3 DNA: TGCAGCGTGCTTGGACTAGCGAATAACAATGAGCAGTTCTTC
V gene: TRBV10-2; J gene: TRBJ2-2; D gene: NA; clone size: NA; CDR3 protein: CASSPGAHRDSYTGELFF; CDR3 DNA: TGCGCCAGCAGTCCGGGAGCCCACCGGGACAGCTACACCGGGGAGCTGTTTTTT
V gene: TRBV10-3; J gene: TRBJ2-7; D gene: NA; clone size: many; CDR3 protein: CAIRTMTYEQYF; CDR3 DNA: TGTGCCATCAGGACAATGACCTACGAGCAGTACTTC
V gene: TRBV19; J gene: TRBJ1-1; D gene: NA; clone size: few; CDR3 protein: CASSDRFTEAFF; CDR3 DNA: TGTGCCAGTAGTGACCGGTTTACTGAAGCTTTCTTT
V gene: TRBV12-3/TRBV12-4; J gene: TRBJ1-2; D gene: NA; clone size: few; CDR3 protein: CASSLAGLPSGTF; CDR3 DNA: TGTGCCAGCAGTTTGGCAGGGCTTCCGTCTGGCACCTTC
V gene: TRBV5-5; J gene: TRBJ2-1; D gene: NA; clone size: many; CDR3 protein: CASSFGRSSSYNEQFF; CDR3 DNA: TGTGCCAGCAGCTTTGGTAGATCAAGCTCCTACAATGAGCAGTTCTTC
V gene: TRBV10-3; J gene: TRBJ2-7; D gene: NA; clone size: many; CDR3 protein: CAISEESPSGLSYEQYF; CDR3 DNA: TGTGCCATCAGTGAAGAATCGCCTAGTGGCCTCAGCTACGAGCAGTACTTC
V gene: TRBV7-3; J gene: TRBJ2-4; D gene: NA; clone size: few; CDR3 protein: CASSLQGGGDIQYF; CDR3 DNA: TGTGCCAGCAGCTTACAGGGTGGAGGCGACATTCAGTACTTC
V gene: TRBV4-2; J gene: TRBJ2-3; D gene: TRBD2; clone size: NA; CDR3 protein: CASSQDVGTSGAGDTQYF; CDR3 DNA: TGTGCCAGCAGCCAAGATGTTGGGACTAGCGGGGCGGGAGATACGCAGTATTTT
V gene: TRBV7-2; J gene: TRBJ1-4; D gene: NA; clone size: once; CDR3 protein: CASSPRRAGEKLVF; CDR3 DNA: TGTGCCAGCAGCCCGAGGAGGGCGGGTGAAAAACTGGTTTTT
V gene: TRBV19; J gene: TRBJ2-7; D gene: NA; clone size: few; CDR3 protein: CASSISQGWDEQYF; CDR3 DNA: TGTGCCAGTAGTATAAGCCAGGGGTGGGACGAGCAGTACTTC